This T cell receptor beta chain comes out of a study of cytomegalovirus exposure and HLA in healthy donors. Study-level results: A later examination showed that TCR association rates differed by HLA locus, with DRB1 most and HLA-C fewest. It is likely that the observed cluster of highly shared sequence variants was a sequencing artifact.

Primers included in the PCR were 60 Vbeta and 13 Jbeta primers. TCRdb keeps only in-frame clones here, not all; method: immunoSEQ multiplex PCR. This sample's clone table lists some 70,000 clones. The V gene's germline CDR1 is SGHRS and CDR2 YFSETQ. V lost 4 bases, J lost 9 bases, and 10 bases stayed unmatched. The CDR3 spans 13 residues. This cohort consisted of healthy bone marrow donors. Though nominally healthy at sampling, donors likely had unrecorded immune exposures. Remarks on this clone: The antigen is unknown.

The material sequenced was PBMCs. The rearrangement joins TRBV5-1 to TRBJ2-7, with 7 bases that match TRBD1. The receptor was isolated from a boy under 18 in good health and CMV-seronegative. The CDR3 DNA is TGCGCCAGCAGCCCGGACAGACAGGGCAGGCAGTACTTC. Its protein is CASSPDRQGRQYF.